This TCR beta chain came from a study of T cell changes during pregnancy in multiple sclerosis. The protocol was immunoSEQ multiplex PCR, while the TCRdb copy is restricted to in-frame clones and leaves out a portion. The sample lists tens of thousands of clones, 80% to 90% occurring once. The V segment lost 5 bases and the J segment 2 bases; nucleotides outside the gene matches: 4. Per the germline V gene, CDR1 is MNHEY and CDR2 is SMNVEV (reference sequence). The CDR3 loop spans 15 amino acids. The sequenced sample was CD8+ T cells from peripheral blood mononuclear cells, obtained before pregnancy. The origin of this receptor is a female donor with multiple sclerosis, enrolled in a pregnancy study. This chain uses TRBV27 with TRBJ2-5; 11 bases are a match to TRBD1. CDR3 residues: CASSRTGGRQETQYF. The DNA of the CDR3 is TGTGCCAGCAGTCGGACAGGGGGCAGACAAGAGACCCAGTACTTC.